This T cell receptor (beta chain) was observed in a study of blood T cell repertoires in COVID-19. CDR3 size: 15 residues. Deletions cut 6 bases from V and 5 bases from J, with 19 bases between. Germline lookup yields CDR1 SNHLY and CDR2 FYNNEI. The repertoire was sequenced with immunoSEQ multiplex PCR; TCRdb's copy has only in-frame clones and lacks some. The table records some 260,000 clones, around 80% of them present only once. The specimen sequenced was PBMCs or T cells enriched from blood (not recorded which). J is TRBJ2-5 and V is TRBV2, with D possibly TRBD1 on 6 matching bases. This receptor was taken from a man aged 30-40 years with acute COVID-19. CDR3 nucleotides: TGTGCCAGCAGCTATCGGCAGGCTCAGGGGGAGACCCAGTACTTC. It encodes CASSYRQAQGETQYF.